This TCR beta chain was identified in a study of T cells in Graves' hyperthyroidism and ophthalmopathy. Study-wide context: At the time of initial diagnosis and before any treatment, peripheral blood was collected.

A lack of ophthalmopathy progression within 18 months defined stable Graves' hyperthyroidism. This clonotype was seen only a few times. Amplification targeted TCR beta CDR3 regions from RNA transcripts. A first-round RT-PCR of the TCR CDR3 used the HTBI primer set. TCRdb reanalysed the multiplex PCR reads using MiXCR and keeps one entry per CDR3 protein. The sample carries roughly 800,000 distinct CDR3 sequences, 38% recorded once. This sequence was found in a young man with Graves' hyperthyroidism. Sample: blood.

CDR3 DNA: TGCAGTGCTAGGGACCAGACCTGGACCGGGGAGCTGTTTTTT. This gives the protein CSARDQTWTGELFF. The chain joins TRBV20-1 to TRBJ2-2; D is unresolved. The germline V gene encodes CDR1 DFQATT and CDR2 SNEGSKA (reference sequence). The CDR3 has 14 amino acids. Trimming removed 3 bases at V and 5 bases at J, with 13 bases between.